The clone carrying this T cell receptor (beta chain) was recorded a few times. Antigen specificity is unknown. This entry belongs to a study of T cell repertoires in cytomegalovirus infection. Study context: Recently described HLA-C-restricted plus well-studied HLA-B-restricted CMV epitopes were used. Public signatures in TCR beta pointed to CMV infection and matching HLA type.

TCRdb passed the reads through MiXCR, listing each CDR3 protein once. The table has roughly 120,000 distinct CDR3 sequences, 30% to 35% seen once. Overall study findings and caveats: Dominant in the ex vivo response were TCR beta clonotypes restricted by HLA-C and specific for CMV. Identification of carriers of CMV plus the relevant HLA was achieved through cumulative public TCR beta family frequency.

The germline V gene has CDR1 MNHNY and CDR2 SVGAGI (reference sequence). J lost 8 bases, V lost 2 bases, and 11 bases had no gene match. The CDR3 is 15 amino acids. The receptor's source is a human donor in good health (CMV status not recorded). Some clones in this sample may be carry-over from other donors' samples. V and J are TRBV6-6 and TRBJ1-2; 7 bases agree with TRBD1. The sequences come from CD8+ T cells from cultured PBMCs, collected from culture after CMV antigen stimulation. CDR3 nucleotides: TGTGCCAGCAGTTACGGGCCAGGGGGATCGACGGGCTACACCTTC. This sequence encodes CASSYGPGGSTGYTF.